Listed below are T cell receptor beta chains from one sample, sequenced in a study of cytomegalovirus exposure and HLA in healthy donors. TCRdb's copy holds only in-frame clones and misses some; the assay was immunoSEQ multiplex PCR. The sample lists some 200,000 clones, around 68% seen once, with 2.5% to 3% in the top ten. Sequenced sample: PBMCs. The source of these receptors is a man in his forties in good health and CMV-seronegative. Both conserved end residues are part of each CDR3. D genes are given only for firm matches. Clone size, where shown, is once, few, many, or a class for clones that have expanded.

clone_size	j_call	d_call	v_call	cdr3_nt	cdr3_aa
NA	TRBJ2-7	NA	TRBV6-1	TGTGCCAGCAGCGGCAAGCAGGTCTACGAGCAGTACTTC	CASSGKQVYEQYF
NA	TRBJ2-3	NA	TRBV4-3	TGCGCCAGCAGCCAAGATCCTGCGCGCACAGATACGCAGTATTTT	CASSQDPARTDTQYF
NA	TRBJ1-3	NA	TRBV29-1	TGCAGCGCCCGGTGGGGGGGCGGAAACACCATATATTTT	CSARWGGGNTIYF
NA	TRBJ1-2	NA	TRBV25-1	TGTGCCAGCAGTGAATCCCGGTTTAACTATGGCTACACCTTC	CASSESRFNYGYTF
few	TRBJ2-5	NA	TRBV4-3	TGCGCCAGCAGCCAAAGTTCCAGAACCCAAGAGACCCAGTACTTC	CASSQSSRTQETQYF
NA	TRBJ2-1	TRBD2	TRBV7-2	TGTGCCAGCAGCATAGCGGGAGGGCCAGATGAGCAGTTCTTC	CASSIAGGPDEQFF
NA	TRBJ1-2	NA	TRBV9	TGTGCCAGCAGCGTAGTGACAGCCAACTATGGCTACACCTTC	CASSVVTANYGYTF
NA	TRBJ2-5	TRBD1	TRBV7-9	TGTGCCAGCAGCTCGGACAGGGCTGGGGAGACCCAGTACTTC	CASSSDRAGETQYF
NA	TRBJ2-7	NA	TRBV5-1	TGCGCCAGCAGCTTGGAGGACTTCTACGAGCAGTACTTT	CASSLEDFYEQYF
few	TRBJ2-7	TRBD2	TRBV7-8	TGTGCCAGCAGCTCCACTAGCGGGGAGCCATACGAGCAGTACTTC	CASSSTSGEPYEQYF
once	TRBJ2-1	TRBD2	TRBV4-2	TGTGCCAGCAGCCAAGCAAGTAGCGGGTACTACAATGAGCAGTTCTTC	CASSQASSGYYNEQFF
NA	TRBJ1-4	NA	TRBV5-4	TGTGCCAGCAGCTTGCAAGGGAGGGATGAAAAACTGTTTTTT	CASSLQGRDEKLFF
NA	TRBJ1-2	NA	TRBV7-2	TGTGCCAGCAGCTTAGCCGGGACTGCTTATGGCTACACCTTC	CASSLAGTAYGYTF
NA	TRBJ1-3	TRBD1	TRBV5-4	TGTGCCAGCAGCGCTCCGACAGGGGTTCGGGCTGGAAACACCATATATTTT	CASSAPTGVRAGNTIYF
once	TRBJ2-1	TRBD2	TRBV7-9	TGTGCCAGCAGCCTGGGACTAGCGAGCTACAATGAGCAGTTCTTC	CASSLGLASYNEQFF
few	TRBJ1-4	NA	TRBV11-2	TGTGCCAGCAGCCTACAGGTTACTAATGAAAAACTGTTTTTT	CASSLQVTNEKLFF
NA	TRBJ2-7	NA	TRBV11-3	TGTGCCAGCAGCTTACGGTTCGGCTCCTACGAGCAGTACTTC	CASSLRFGSYEQYF
NA	TRBJ2-7	NA	TRBV7-9	TGTGCCAGTAGGGGGAGCAGTGACTACGAGCAGTACTTC	CASRGSSDYEQYF
NA	TRBJ2-3	TRBD1	TRBV29-1	TGCAGCCCAATACGTCAGACAGGGGGCACAGATACGCAGTATTTT	CSPIRQTGGTDTQYF
few	TRBJ1-4	NA	TRBV5-8	TGTGCCAGCAGCTTGATTTGGGGAGGGGGGCAAGGAATCGGAGAAAAACTGTTTTTT	CASSLIWGGGQGIGEKLFF
NA	TRBJ1-4	NA	TRBV11-2	TGTGCCAGCAGCTCCCCCCTGACAGTAAATGAAAAACTGTTTTTT	CASSSPLTVNEKLFF
NA	TRBJ2-1	TRBD2	TRBV6-1	TGTGCCAGCATCCCCGGGACTAGCGAATCATATGAGCAGTTCTTC	CASIPGTSESYEQFF
NA	TRBJ2-1	NA	TRBV21-1	TGTGCCAGCAGCAAAGACGAGGGGGCAGCCACCCACAATGAGCAGTTCTTC	CASSKDEGAATHNEQFF
NA	TRBJ2-3	TRBD2	TRBV18	TGTGCCAGCTCACCGGGACTAGCAGCAGATACGCAGTATTTT	CASSPGLAADTQYF
NA	TRBJ2-5	TRBD1	TRBV25-1	TGTGCCAGCAGTTACCGGGACAGGGATGGGGAGACCCAGTACTTC	CASSYRDRDGETQYF
once	TRBJ2-7	TRBD1	TRBV28	TGTGCCAGCAGTTTATTCCTGAAAATCGGACAGGACAGCTCCTACGAGCAGTACTTC	CASSLFLKIGQDSSYEQYF
NA	TRBJ2-5	TRBD1	TRBV28	TGTGCCAGCAGTTACCCCGGGACAGGGTTGGGAGAGACCCAGTACTTC	CASSYPGTGLGETQYF
NA	TRBJ2-2	TRBD2	TRBV30	TGTGCCTGGACTACCGCGCGGGGGAGGACCGGGGAGCTGTTTTTT	CAWTTARGRTGELFF
NA	TRBJ2-7	NA	TRBV21-1	TGTGCCAGCAGCAAACCGGGACTAGCAGTTAGCTACGAGCAGTACTTC	CASSKPGLAVSYEQYF
NA	TRBJ2-5	NA	TRBV4-1	TGCGCCAGCAGCCAAGTTCATGGCAAGACCCAGTACTTC	CASSQVHGKTQYF
NA	TRBJ2-3	TRBD1	TRBV5-1	TGCGCCAGCAGCTTGGGACAGGGTTTAAGCACAGATACGCAGTATTTT	CASSLGQGLSTDTQYF
few	TRBJ2-7	NA	TRBV11-2	TGTGCCAGCAGCTCGACCAGGGTACTCGAGCAGTACTTC	CASSSTRVLEQYF
NA	TRBJ2-5	TRBD2	TRBV29-1	TGCAGCGTCGGGACTAGTCAGTGGGAGACCCAGTACTTC	CSVGTSQWETQYF
few	TRBJ2-7	NA	TRBV4-2	TGTGCCAGCACAGGGGGACTAGCCTACGAGCAGTACTTC	CASTGGLAYEQYF
once	TRBJ2-3	NA	TRBV7-9	TGTGCCAGCAGCCCAGGGGCAGATACGCAGTATTTT	CASSPGADTQYF
NA	TRBJ2-7	TRBD1	TRBV19	TGTGCCAGTAGTATAGCCGGGGACAGTCGTTCCTACGAGCAGTACTTC	CASSIAGDSRSYEQYF
NA	TRBJ1-6	NA	TRBV27	TGTGCCAGCAGACTATCGCCGGTCGATAATTCACCCCTCCACTTT	CASRLSPVDNSPLHF
NA	TRBJ1-6	TRBD1	TRBV30	TGTGCCTGGACGGACAGGAGGAATTCACCCCTCCACTTT	CAWTDRRNSPLHF
NA	TRBJ2-5	TRBD1	TRBV29-1	TGCAGCGTTAGGGGACAGGGTTCATGGGAGACCCAGTACTTC	CSVRGQGSWETQYF
NA	TRBJ1-5	TRBD1	TRBV23-1	TGCGCCAGCAGTCAATCCTCCCGGGACAGGCCGAATCAGCCCCAGCATTTT	CASSQSSRDRPNQPQHF
few	TRBJ2-7	NA	TRBV28	TGTGCCAGCAGTTTACCCCCGGCGGGTTGGTCCTACGAGCAGTACTTC	CASSLPPAGWSYEQYF
NA	TRBJ2-1	TRBD2	TRBV9	TGTGCCAGCAGCGTAGGACTAGCGGGGGGGCTAGGCTCCTACAATGAGCAGTTCTTC	CASSVGLAGGLGSYNEQFF
NA	TRBJ2-2	NA	TRBV19	TGTGCCACTCTTGACCCTGGCAGACAGAACACCGGGGAGCTGTTTTTT	CATLDPGRQNTGELFF
NA	TRBJ1-4	NA	TRBV4-2	TGTGCCAGCAGCCAAGTTACAGGGATTAGGAATGAAAAACTGTTTTTT	CASSQVTGIRNEKLFF
NA	TRBJ2-7	TRBD2	TRBV19	TGTGCCACCACAAGCAACAGGGGAGGAGGAGCGGGAGGGCCTTACGAGCAGTACTTC	CATTSNRGGGAGGPYEQYF
NA	TRBJ2-1	TRBD1	TRBV12-5	TGTGCTAGTGGCGGGACAGCAATCAATGAGCAGTTCTTC	CASGGTAINEQFF